These 8 T cell receptor beta chains share one sample of origin, sequenced in a study of blood T cell repertoires in COVID-19. This table comes from immunoSEQ multiplex PCR, and its TCRdb copy is limited to in-frame clones, with some not included. The data contain around 37,000 clones, 75% to 90% of them singletons. Sequencing used peripheral blood. These receptors were taken from a man aged 45-65 years with active or convalescent COVID-19.

The rearrangement links TRBV6-2 or TRBV6-3 to TRBJ2-7, with 12 bases fitting TRBD1. This CDR3 is built from 16 residues. The junction had 7 bases not matched to a gene; V was cut back by 2 bases and J by 5 bases. Germline V gene data show CDR1 as MNHEY and CDR2 as SVGEGT. The CDR3 region has the DNA TGTGCCAGCAGTTACCTTCGGGACAGGGGGCAACACGAGCAGTACTTC. It is translated as CASSYLRDRGQHEQYF.

This chain joins TRBV29-1 and TRBJ2-7; 11 bases line up with TRBD2. The V segment lost 5 bases and the J segment 9 bases; nucleotides outside the gene matches: 12. The CDR3 length is 14 residues. In germline, CDR1 is SQVTM, CDR2 ANQGSEA. The CDR3 loop is CSVRQRLAGGPQYF. In DNA, the CDR3 is TGCAGCGTTCGCCAACGGCTAGCGGGAGGACCGCAGTACTTC.

The chain links TRBV9 to TRBJ2-1, with D maybe TRBD1 (6 bases). The length of the CDR3 is 16 residues. V was shortened by 0 bases and J by 0 bases, with 10 bases between the two germline ends. The germline V gene encodes CDR1 SGDLS and CDR2 YYNGEE. The CDR3 sequence: CASSVGQVSSYNEQFF. DNA for the CDR3: TGTGCCAGCAGCGTAGGACAGGTGAGCTCCTACAATGAGCAGTTCTTC.

This clone qualifies as medium-sized. V is TRBV18 and J is TRBJ1-2, with D possibly being TRBD1 (5 bases). Trimming removed 6 bases at V and 0 bases at J, with 14 bases between. The V gene's germline CDR1 is KGHSH and CDR2 LQKENI. This CDR3 region has 15 residues. CDR3 sequence: CASSPQGTANYGYTF. The CDR3 DNA reads as TGTGCCAGCTCCCCTCAGGGTACCGCTAACTATGGCTACACCTTC.

The rearrangement links TRBV10-1 to TRBJ2-2; 11 positions agree with TRBD2. The germline V gene encodes CDR1 WNHNN and CDR2 SYGVQD (reference sequence). The CDR3 totals 17 residues. V was pared by 1 base and J by 2 bases, with 3 bases of the junction left unmatched. The CDR3 loop reads CASSEWTSGRNTGELFF. Written as DNA, the CDR3 is TGCGCCAGCAGTGAGTGGACTAGCGGGCGAAACACCGGGGAGCTGTTTTTT.

This chain links TRBV7-2 with TRBJ2-3; D is uncertain. V lost 0 bases and J lost 10, with 11 bases in between. The length of the CDR3 is 13 residues. Per the germline V gene, CDR1 is SGHTA and CDR2 is FQGNSA. This CDR3 is CASSLAARIAQYF. The CDR3 DNA follows: TGTGCCAGCAGCTTAGCGGCCAGGATCGCGCAGTATTTT. The complete variable domain, with remaining parts taken from reference TRBV7-2 and TRBJ2-3, reads GAGVSQSPSNKVTEKGKDVELRCDPISGHTALYWYRQSLGQGLEFLIYFQGNSAPDKSGLPSDRFSAERTGGSVSTLTIQRTQQEDSAVYLCASSLAARIAQYFGPGTRLTVL.

The rearrangement joins TRBV30 to TRBJ2-2; 10 nucleotides align to TRBD2. J was trimmed by 5 bases and V by 1 base; bases with no gene match: 7. The CDR3 length is 16 residues. Germline CDR1 and CDR2: GTSNPN and SVGIG (reference sequence). The CDR3 spells CAWSGVLAGHTGELFF. For the CDR3, the DNA is TGTGCCTGGAGTGGAGTACTAGCGGGACATACCGGGGAGCTGTTTTTT.

The chain joins TRBV28 to TRBJ2-7; 8 bases match TRBD2. Looked up from germline, CDR1 is MDHEN and CDR2 is SYDVKM. The V and J ends lost 3 bases and 6 bases, in that order; junction bases with no gene match: 7. The CDR3 loop spans 14 amino acids. The CDR3: CASSFETSVPEQYF. For the CDR3, the DNA is TGTGCCAGCAGTTTTGAGACTAGCGTCCCCGAGCAGTACTTC.